Shown below are 8 T cell receptor beta chains from a single sample sequenced in a study of Graves' ophthalmopathy and Graves' hyperthyroidism. RNA transcripts were the source from which TCR beta CDR3 regions were amplified. Second-round multiplex PCR came after a first-round RT-PCR that employed HTBI primers. TCRdb reprocessed the multiplex PCR reads with MiXCR, giving one entry per CDR3 protein. Found here are about 400,000 distinct CDR3 sequences, 20% to 25% of them singletons; the top ten hold 3%. The specimen sequenced was peripheral blood. These receptors were obtained from a woman younger than 30 with stable Graves' hyperthyroidism.

The table lists this clonotype with a few counts. This chain joins TRBV30 and TRBJ1-2; no definite D call. Germline V gene data show CDR1 as GTSNPN and CDR2 as SVGIG (reference sequence). CDR3 length: 10 residues. The V end lost 5 bases, the J end lost 9 bases, and 10 bases lay between the germline ends. DNA for the CDR3: TGTGCCTGGCGAGCCGTACGCTACACCTTC. Encoded protein: CAWRAVRYTF.

In this sample, this clonotype turned up many times. The rearrangement uses TRBV19 and TRBJ1-6, with a tentative D call TRBD1 (5 bases). The ends were cut back, 4 bases at V and 3 bases at J, with 7 bases in the middle. This CDR3 comprises 14 residues. The germline gives CDR1 LNHDA, CDR2 SQIVND (reference sequence). The CDR3 nucleotides read TGTGCCAGTAGTACGACAGTCTATAATTCACCCCTCCACTTT. Its protein is CASSTTVYNSPLHF.

The chain joins TRBV6-2 or TRBV6-3 to TRBJ1-1; 8 bases line up with TRBD1. With 6 bases clipped from V and 2 bases from J, the junction kept 11 bases outside the gene matches. Germline CDR1 and CDR2: MNHEY and SVGEGT. The CDR3 has 16 amino acids. The CDR3 nucleotides read TGTGCCAGCAGAGCTCCTAGGACAGGGACTAACACTGAAGCTTTCTTT. Translation: CASRAPRTGTNTEAFF.

This clonotype was picked up many times. At one of its ends the junction is not consistent with the germline gene, which may arise from a read error. The chain recombines TRBV6-5 with TRBJ2-7; no reliable D call. The V gene's germline CDR1 is MNHEY and CDR2 SVGAGI. The CDR3 contains 12 residues. The CDR3 DNA is TGTGTCAGCAGTCCTTTACTCAACGAGCAGTACTTC. Its translation: CVSSPLLNEQYF.

The rearrangement uses TRBV6-1 and TRBJ1-2; D possibly corresponds to TRBD1 (5 bases). The germline gives CDR1 MNHNS, CDR2 SASEGT. The CDR3 length is 14 residues. The V end lost 6 bases, the J end lost 7 bases, and 18 bases lay between the germline ends. CDR3 region: CASRPFGTLSGYTF. The DNA of the CDR3 is TGTGCCAGCAGACCTTTTGGGACTCTAAGTGGCTACACCTTC.

The V and J genes are TRBV11-1 and TRBJ2-7; TRBD2 agrees at 10 bases. The CDR3 has 16 amino acids. Germline CDR1 reads SGHAT; CDR2 reads FQDESV (reference sequence). Trimming cost V 5 bases and J 4 bases; bases outside gene matches: 11. As DNA, the CDR3 is TGTGCCAGCAGCCCGCTAGCGGGAGATCTGGGATACGAGCAGTACTTC. Protein sequence: CASSPLAGDLGYEQYF.

This clonotype was found many times. The chain carries TRBV11-2 and TRBJ2-7; 7 bases are a match to TRBD2. Germline trimming cut 7 bases from V and 7 bases from J; bases unmatched to any gene: 22. This CDR3 has 17 residues. Germline CDR1 SGHAT, CDR2 FQNNGV. CDR3 in amino acids: CASTKHGGVFVRGEQYF. The CDR3 DNA reads TGTGCCAGCACCAAGCACGGGGGAGTATTCGTGCGGGGGGAGCAGTACTTC.

This chain joins TRBV18 and TRBJ1-3; the match to TRBD1 covers 9 bases. CDR1 and CDR2 from the germline V gene are KGHSH and LQKENI. The CDR3 is 15 amino acids. The V gene end was trimmed by 4 bases and the J gene end by 2 bases; junction bases not matched to a gene: 3. Here the CDR3 reads CASSLRQGAGNTIYF. For the CDR3, the DNA is TGTGCCAGCTCACTTCGACAGGGGGCTGGAAACACCATATATTTT.